Listed below are T cell receptor beta chains from one sample, sequenced in a study of CD8 T cells in ankylosing spondylitis. TCRdb itself ran the 5' RACE reads through MiXCR, one entry per CDR3 protein. The sample has roughly 300,000 distinct CDR3 sequences, under 8.5% seen once; the top ten hold 13% to 15%. Sequencing used blood, either unsorted or a sorted T cell fraction (not recorded which). Receptors originate from a male donor with ankylosing spondylitis. Both conserved end residues are part of each CDR3. Each record gives: V gene, J gene, clone size, CDR3 protein. Clone size is given for some rows only: seen once, a few or many times, or a class if the clone is expanded.

>TRBV7-6|TRBJ1-2|NA
CASSLGARDYGYTF
>TRBV5-5|TRBJ2-3|NA
CASSLDRGDVIPQYF
>TRBV5-1|TRBJ2-1|many
CASSFLGDPSYNEQFF
>TRBV28|TRBJ2-4|NA
CASSPIGGLLAKNIQYF
>TRBV19|TRBJ1-2|NA
CASRTRDIYGYTF
>TRBV4-1|TRBJ2-7|many
CASSQEETSGNYEQYF
>TRBV29-1|TRBJ2-7|many
CSAGTSGSEQYF
>TRBV2|TRBJ2-1|few
CASTPQSYPGNEQFF
>TRBV7-3|TRBJ2-7|few
CASSSGVTYEQYF
>TRBV3-1|TRBJ2-4|few
CASSQERDKFFF
>TRBV29-1|TRBJ1-1|few
CSVNRGPGEAFF
>TRBV11-2|TRBJ2-2|few
CASSLAGGSGELFF
>TRBV29-1|TRBJ2-1|many
CSVVLLAVYNEQFF
>TRBV29-1|TRBJ2-2|NA
CSVGTSGIQTGELFF
>TRBV7-2|TRBJ2-7|few
CASSFRGQAYEQYF
>TRBV18|TRBJ1-1|many
CASSTLTVKNTEAFF
>TRBV7-9|TRBJ1-2|many
CASSWTANYGYTF
>TRBV7-9|TRBJ2-3|few
CASSDSGGAPDTQYF
>TRBV15|TRBJ2-1|NA
CATSGSGTAYNEQFF
>TRBV11-2|TRBJ2-5|few
CASSYIAGVTETQYF
>TRBV28|TRBJ2-7|NA
CASSLGTAHRLSYEQYF
>TRBV5-1|TRBJ2-7|few
CASSRTMTSGNSYEQYF
>TRBV5-5|TRBJ2-1|few
CASSKLAVTYNEQFF
>TRBV18|TRBJ2-2|many
CASSTRQATVKLTGELFF
>TRBV7-8|TRBJ2-7|NA
CASSLLSTGHEQYF
>TRBV7-9|TRBJ2-1|many
CASSLGPGQGNHEQFF
>TRBV4-1|TRBJ2-1|NA
CASSGAGGNNEQFF
>TRBV5-1|TRBJ2-1|few
CASSAALGNEQFF
>TRBV20-1|TRBJ2-1|few
CSASDGSNEQFF
>TRBV9|TRBJ1-4|NA
CASSVGTEVVTNEKLFF
>TRBV6-5|TRBJ2-1|NA
CASRGLAGWFF
>TRBV29-1|TRBJ2-7|few
CSVGRDTNAYEQYF
>TRBV5-1|TRBJ2-7|few
CASSLTPPGSYEQYF
>TRBV20-1|TRBJ1-4|many
CSASGQGLSEKLFF
>TRBV12-3/TRBV12-4|TRBJ2-7|NA
CASSLGTLYEQYF
>TRBV12-3/TRBV12-4|TRBJ2-2|many
CACQGGNTGELFF
>TRBV27|TRBJ2-7|NA
CASSLKVTSEQYF
>TRBV5-1|TRBJ2-6|many
CASSLEPSSGANVLTF
>TRBV5-1|TRBJ2-2|many
CASSGTSGTGELFF
>TRBV27|TRBJ2-1|few
CASSPGRAVDNEQFF
>TRBV19|TRBJ2-5|few
CASSMVSSGSRETQYF
>TRBV7-2|TRBJ2-1|few
CASSFASTGRDEQFF
>TRBV5-1|TRBJ2-1|NA
CASSDPRGYNEQFF
>TRBV2|TRBJ2-1|many
CASREGVDYNEQFF
>TRBV4-3|TRBJ2-1|many
CASSQGTGPNNEQFF
>TRBV7-8|TRBJ2-2|few
CASSLSRGELFF
>TRBV23-1|TRBJ2-3|few
CARSKGADTQYF
>TRBV11-2|TRBJ2-7|few
CASSLDLGGAMGEQYF
>TRBV20-1|TRBJ2-1|few
CSASRTRPYNEQFF
>TRBV2|TRBJ1-5|NA
CASSGQGTHSNQPQHF
>TRBV6-1|TRBJ1-5|many
CASSPDSGTGLLSQHF
>TRBV20-1|TRBJ2-3|few
CSARGGLAGTDTQYF
>TRBV5-1|TRBJ1-2|many
CASRLQGASYGYTF
>TRBV29-1|TRBJ1-1|many
CSVESVIGNTEAFF
>TRBV9|TRBJ2-1|NA
CASSVTGTSGSGYEQFF